The subject of this entry is one T cell receptor beta chain. Its antigen is not identified. This entry is derived from a study of OX40 agonist ivuxolimab in advanced cancers. Overall study: Hepatocellular carcinoma, melanoma, renal cell or head and neck cancer affected the dose-escalation patients. Study results and limitations: In the expanded peripheral T cells, antigen specificity was never determined.

The method was immunoSEQ multiplex PCR; TCRdb's version includes in-frame clones alone and lacks a portion of them. Of fewer than 80,000 clones detected, about 90% appear once; the ten largest clones hold about 14%. The CDR3 extends over 15 amino acids. The germline V gene has CDR1 SGHAT and CDR2 FQNNGV. Deletions cut 5 bases from V and 12 bases from J, with 25 bases between. The sequence was collected from an adult with an advanced solid tumor such as melanoma, head and neck, liver or kidney cancer. The source was CD4+ or CD8+ T cells sorted from blood, collected in a trial of the OX40 agonist ivuxolimab. The gene calls are TRBV11-2 and TRBJ1-1; perhaps TRBD1 as D (5 bases). The chain's CDR3 is CASSTPDTMNRRTFF. CDR3 sequence (DNA): TGTGCCAGCAGCACTCCGGACACAATGAACAGGCGTACTTTCTTT. The full variable domain, with the rest looked up from reference TRBV11-2 and TRBJ1-1, is EAGVAQSPRYKIIEKRQSVAFWCNPISGHATLYWYQQILGQGPKLLIQFQNNGVVDDSQLPKDRFSAERLKGVDSTLKIQPAKLEDSAVYLCASSTPDTMNRRTFFGQGTRLTVV.